One and the same sample provided the 7 T cell receptor beta chains below, sequenced in a study of Graves' ophthalmopathy and Graves' hyperthyroidism. RNA transcripts yielded amplified TCR beta CDR3 regions. The first round was an RT-PCR with HTBI primers, and the second round was a multiplex PCR. TCRdb fed the multiplex PCR reads into MiXCR, producing one record per CDR3 protein. The profile shows about 400,000 distinct CDR3 sequences, roughly 20% of them singletons. Input material: peripheral blood. Receptors originate from a woman aged 18-29 years with stable Graves' hyperthyroidism.

This clonotype was recorded at least ten times. V and J are TRBV12-3 or TRBV12-4 and TRBJ2-7; 10 bases fit TRBD2. Trimming cost V 6 bases and J 4 bases; bases outside gene matches: 12. This CDR3 has 16 amino acids. The CDR3: CASSPPRLAGVYEQYF. The CDR3 DNA follows: TGTGCCAGCAGCCCTCCCAGGCTAGCGGGAGTTTACGAGCAGTACTTC.

Note on this clonotype: A much larger clone lies one base from this, so it may be a read error. The chain combines TRBV9 with TRBJ1-1; a possible D gene is TRBD1 (6 bases). CDR1 SGDLS and CDR2 YYNGEE come from the germline V gene. The CDR3 sequence is 12 residues long. The CDR3 DNA sequence: TGTGCCAGCAGCGGCAACAGGGCTGGAGCTTGCTTT. Encoded protein: CASSGNRAGACF.

This clonotype was counted many times. The rearrangement links TRBV27 to TRBJ1-1; a possible D gene is TRBD1 (6 bases). Germline V CDR1 and CDR2: MNHEY, SMNVEV (reference sequence). The CDR3 contains 15 residues. V shed 6 bases and J shed 2 bases, with 16 bases lying between them. CDR3 region: CASSSTRTANTEAFF. As DNA, the CDR3 is TGTGCCAGCAGCTCCACCAGGACAGCCAACACTGAAGCTTTCTTT.

This chain joins TRBV7-9 and TRBJ1-2; 7 bases fit TRBD1. The CDR3 length is 14 residues. The V and J ends lost 5 bases and 4 bases, in that order; junction bases with no gene match: 7. Germline CDR1 SEHNR, CDR2 FQNEAQ (reference sequence). The DNA of the CDR3 is TGTGCCAGCAGCCAGGGCAGGGGGAGCTATGGCTACACCTTC. This translates into CASSQGRGSYGYTF.

There are many counts of this clonotype. The gene calls are TRBV20-1 and TRBJ2-7; no definite D call. The length of the CDR3 is 14 residues. V dropped 4 bases and J dropped 0 bases, with 13 bases sitting between them. The germline V gene has CDR1 DFQATT and CDR2 SNEGSKA (reference sequence). CDR3 loop: CSAIPAISSYEQYF. CDR3 coding DNA: TGCAGTGCTATCCCAGCGATCTCCTCCTACGAGCAGTACTTC.

Ten or more counts support this clonotype. The rearrangement uses TRBV12-3 or TRBV12-4 and TRBJ1-1; D unclear. The length of the CDR3 is 13 residues. V lost 7 bases, J lost 4 bases, and 13 bases lay in between. Written as DNA, the CDR3 is TGTGCCAGCACCCAAAGTCGGTCCACTGAAGCTTTCTTT. This gives the protein CASTQSRSTEAFF.

The table lists this clonotype with many counts. The rearrangement joins TRBV20-1 to TRBJ1-2; 8 positions match TRBD1. This CDR3 is built from 15 residues. The ends lost 2 bases at V and 0 bases at J; junction bases unmatched: 5. CDR1 is DFQATT and CDR2 is SNEGSKA in the germline V gene (reference sequence). The CDR3 DNA follows: TGCAGTGCTAGAAACCGACAGGGGACTAACTATGGCTACACCTTC. Protein sequence: CSARNRQGTNYGYTF.